This is a list of T cell receptor beta chains from one sample in a study of T-cell reconstitution after alpha-beta-depleted transplantation in children. TCRdb analysed the PCR reads with MiXCR anew, one entry per CDR3 protein. This table has hundreds of thousands of distinct CDR3 sequences, 23% appearing once. This specimen consisted of PBMCs, mostly from graft donor cells, obtained 360 days after TCRalphabeta/CD19-depleted stem cell transplant. These receptors were taken from a boy in the first two years of life who had a stem cell transplant for acute myeloid leukemia, so the T cells may come from the graft donor. Each CDR3 is given with its conserved first and last residue. Fields, in order: V gene, clone size, D gene, J gene, CDR3 DNA, CDR3 protein. The D gene is left open where the match is weak. Part of the rows lack a size; the others show once, few, many or a class for expanded clones.

TRBV15	many	TRBD2	TRBJ2-2	TGTGCCACCAGCAGAGTTTCCCCCGGCAGGGAGGGTACCGGGGAGCTGTTTTTT	CATSRVSPGREGTGELFF
TRBV5-1	NA	NA	TRBJ2-1	TGCGCCAGCAGCTTGCCAGGAGGGGGGGCGGACAATGAGCAGTTCTTC	CASSLPGGGADNEQFF
TRBV6-1	few	NA	TRBJ1-3	TGTGCCAGTAGACCTCAGGCTAGCTCTGGAAACACCATATATTTT	CASRPQASSGNTIYF
TRBV12-3/TRBV12-4	NA	NA	TRBJ2-5	TGTGCCAGCAGCCCGGGGGCCGGGGGAGGGCAAGAGACCCAGTACTTC	CASSPGAGGGQETQYF
TRBV12-3/TRBV12-4	NA	TRBD1	TRBJ1-6	TGTGCCAGCGCTAAGGGTTGGGACAGGAATTCACCCCTCCACTTT	CASAKGWDRNSPLHF
TRBV12-3/TRBV12-4	few	NA	TRBJ1-2	TGTGCCAGCAGCTCGGTTTCCTATGGCTACACCTTC	CASSSVSYGYTF
TRBV24-1	NA	NA	TRBJ2-1	TGTGCCACCAGTGATCAAAACCCGACTAGCTCCTACAATGAGCAGTTCTTC	CATSDQNPTSSYNEQFF
TRBV9	few	TRBD2	TRBJ2-1	TGTGCCAGCAGCCCAGTCCGGGGGGGAGACAATGAGCAGTTCTTC	CASSPVRGGDNEQFF
TRBV29-1	NA	NA	TRBJ1-1	TGCAGCGTTGTTGGTCCGTTCACTGAAGCTTTCTTT	CSVVGPFTEAFF
TRBV7-2	few	TRBD1	TRBJ2-1	TGTGCCAGCAGCTTTGAGACAGGGGGCTTGAATGAGCAGTTCTTC	CASSFETGGLNEQFF
TRBV29-1	many	NA	TRBJ2-1	TGCAGCGTTGGTGCCAGAACAGGGTTCCACGAGCAGTTCTTC	CSVGARTGFHEQFF
TRBV10-3	once	NA	TRBJ2-3	TGTGCCATCAGTGAGTCGCAGAGGTCGGATACGCAGTATTTT	CAISESQRSDTQYF
TRBV29-1	few	NA	TRBJ2-1	TGCAGCGTTGGGGGGATACAGGGAGACTCCTACAATGAGCAGTTCTTC	CSVGGIQGDSYNEQFF
TRBV5-1	NA	NA	TRBJ2-1	TGCGCCAGCAGGGACTTAGGGAACTCCTACAATGAGCAGTTCTTC	CASRDLGNSYNEQFF
TRBV7-9	few	NA	TRBJ2-7	TGTGCCAGCAGCTTAGGCTCATGGAGGGGTCGGTACGAGCAGTACTTC	CASSLGSWRGRYEQYF
TRBV7-9	NA	NA	TRBJ2-7	TGTGCCAGCAGCTTAACGGGCAGGATCTACGAGCAGTACTTC	CASSLTGRIYEQYF
TRBV27	many	NA	TRBJ2-3	TGTGCCAGCACAGGAGGGGCGGAGAGCGCAGATACGCAGTATTTT	CASTGGAESADTQYF
TRBV20-1	many	TRBD2	TRBJ2-7	TGCAGTGCTGGACTAGCGGGGGAGCAGTACTTC	CSAGLAGEQYF
TRBV29-1	many	NA	TRBJ2-1	TGCAGCGTTGAATTGAGGCGCTCCAATGAGCAGTTCTTC	CSVELRRSNEQFF
TRBV10-3	few	TRBD1	TRBJ2-7	TGTGCCATCAAGGGGACAGAACACTACGAGCAGTACTTC	CAIKGTEHYEQYF
TRBV6-1	NA	NA	TRBJ2-4	TGTGCCAGCAGCCGACAGTCTGAAGCCAAAAACATTCAGTACTTC	CASSRQSEAKNIQYF
TRBV28	few	NA	TRBJ2-4	TGTGCCAGCACCTCCTCCGGGACACTCACTCTAGCCAAAAACATTCAGTACTTC	CASTSSGTLTLAKNIQYF
TRBV4-1	many	NA	TRBJ2-4	TGCGCCAGCAGCCAAGATCGGAGTATTCAGTACTTC	CASSQDRSIQYF
TRBV20-1	many	NA	TRBJ2-1	TGCAGTGCTAGAGGGAGCAGGAGGACCTACAATGAGCAGTTCTTC	CSARGSRRTYNEQFF
TRBV30	NA	NA	TRBJ2-6	TGTGCCTGGAGTGTAGGGGATTGGGGGCCCTCTGGGGCCAACGTCCTGACTTTC	CAWSVGDWGPSGANVLTF
TRBV15	NA	TRBD1	TRBJ2-2	TGTGCCACCAGTCGAGACAGGGACCCCACAGCCGGGGAGCTGTTTTTT	CATSRDRDPTAGELFF
TRBV5-1	once	NA	TRBJ2-6	TGCGCCAGCACAACTTACTCTGGGGCCAACGTCCTGACTTTC	CASTTYSGANVLTF